This T cell receptor beta chain was recorded in a study of early T cells in non-severe SARS-CoV-2 infection. Study as a whole: Sequencing input comprised bulk RNA from unsorted whole blood; chain pairing was not available.

This clonotype was recorded many times. The length of the CDR3 is 16 residues. Trimming at V came to 4 bases and at J to 5 bases, leaving 8 bases not matched to a gene. Germline CDR1 and CDR2: SEHNR and FQNEAQ (reference sequence). A single record per CDR3 protein comes from TCRdb applying MiXCR to the 5' RACE reads. The repertoire holds around 67,000 distinct CDR3 sequences, with 9.5% to 15% as singletons. The sample comprised whole blood. This rearrangement joins TRBV7-9 to TRBJ2-1, with TRBD2 matching over 10 bases. The origin of this receptor is an adult who was a healthcare worker with PCR-confirmed SARS-CoV-2 infection or an uninfected control (not recorded which). The CDR3 protein is CASSWTLAGVNNEQFF. The CDR3 nucleotides are TGTGCCAGCAGCTGGACCCTAGCGGGAGTGAACAATGAGCAGTTCTTC.